This T cell receptor (beta chain) was captured by sequencing in a study of T cell responses to AZD1222 COVID-19 vaccine. TCRdb's table, derived via immunoSEQ multiplex PCR, lists solely in-frame clones and lacks some. Counted here are about 80,000 clones, 87% occurring once; the ten biggest clones make up roughly a quarter. Regarding this clone: Its antigen is not identified.

The study's findings and limits: Breadth and depth of Spike-specific TCRs rose after two AZD1222 doses.

This receptor was taken from an adult in good health. Sequencing used peripheral blood, obtained on day 0 of AZD1222 vaccination.

CDR3 bases: TGTGCCAGCAGTTACTCAGGTCCTATGGCTGGAAACACCATATATTTT. This sequence encodes CASSYSGPMAGNTIYF. This chain links TRBV6-5 with TRBJ1-3; no firm D call. There are 16 residues in the CDR3. The V gene lost 0 bases and the J gene lost 2 bases, with 11 bases spanning the gap. Germline assignment: CDR1 MNHEY and CDR2 SVGAGI.